This T cell receptor beta chain was sequenced for a study of memory CD4+ T cells and cytomegalovirus serostatus. Turning to the study itself: Donors were healthy Belgian adults, several CMV seropositive and roughly 25 seronegative. Study-wide results and limits: Each of fewer than 80 CMV-associated TCRbeta sequences occurred in one to five individuals.

Single viable CD3+CD4+CD8-CD45RO+ cells were sorted as the memory CD4+ T cells. Serum IgG to CMV pp150, pp28, p38 and p52 defined serostatus. Total CD4+ T cells were enriched by CD4 positive selection. The method was immunoSEQ multiplex PCR; TCRdb's version includes in-frame clones alone and lacks a portion of them. The table has 30,000 to 40,000 clones, around three quarters seen once; the top ten hold roughly 5%. Note on this clone: Its specificity is not known.

The CDR3 extends over 15 amino acids. The V gene lost 0 bases and the J gene lost 0 bases, with 10 bases spanning the gap. CDR1 and CDR2 from the germline V gene are SGHNT and YYREEE (reference sequence). The sequence was obtained from an adult in good health and CMV-seropositive. Sequences were obtained from memory CD4+ T cells from blood. The chain combines TRBV5-4 with TRBJ2-7, with D hard to call. This CDR3 is CASSLGTVSSYEQYF. CDR3 nucleotide sequence: TGTGCCAGCAGCTTGGGGACGGTCAGCTCCTACGAGCAGTACTTC.